Listed below are T cell receptor beta chains from one sample, sequenced in a study of T cell responses to AZD1222 COVID-19 vaccine. Data came from immunoSEQ multiplex PCR; TCRdb stores just in-frame clones and leaves some out. The table lists some 96,000 clones, approximately 90% of them singletons. Material: peripheral blood, obtained on day 0 of AZD1222 vaccination. These receptors all come from an adult in good health. The conserved cysteine and the conserved F or W are not part of the CDR3 here. Each record gives: V gene, J gene, CDR3 protein.

TRBV6-2/TRBV6-3	TRBJ2-5	ASSPPGLGTQY
TRBV2	TRBJ1-2	ASKASGYT
TRBV7-2	TRBJ1-2	ASSLIERGGYT
TRBV6-1	TRBJ1-1	ASSELGDGTEAF
TRBV5-1	TRBJ1-5	ASSPEGRVDQPQH
TRBV12-3/TRBV12-4	TRBJ2-1	ASSPEGVEQF
TRBV10-3	TRBJ1-2	AIKADRGYGYT
TRBV20-1	TRBJ2-1	SAPSPVEQF
TRBV2	TRBJ1-1	ASSHGRLNTEAF
TRBV19	TRBJ1-1	ASSIGQMNTEAF
TRBV28	TRBJ1-1	ASSTPRGNTEAF
TRBV4-3	TRBJ1-4	ASSQAGTTNEKLF
TRBV5-6	TRBJ2-3	ASSILGRGMADTQY
TRBV14	TRBJ1-1	ASSQVFNAPMNTEAF
TRBV9	TRBJ2-1	ASSTRVGSSGRPDEQF
TRBV5-1	TRBJ2-7	ASSLAVSQYSYEQY
TRBV9	TRBJ1-3	ASRASGGTGNTIY
TRBV5-1	TRBJ2-3	ASSPAGGTSTDTQY
TRBV23-1	TRBJ1-2	ASPVQTGPYGYT
TRBV19	TRBJ1-1	ASRYQGSEMNTEAF
TRBV5-4	TRBJ2-3	ASSYNTDTQY
TRBV12-5	TRBJ1-1	ASGLTIRTGRRGVNTEAF
TRBV4-3	TRBJ1-5	ASSQTPWTGLNQPQH
TRBV7-9	TRBJ2-2	ASSLVGGTGELF
TRBV14	TRBJ2-1	ASSQVGYGSGRGYNEQF
TRBV16	TRBJ1-1	ASSQSVIGAEAF
TRBV2	TRBJ2-3	ASSEYTDTQY
TRBV19	TRBJ1-6	ASSLGTGGAGDSPLH